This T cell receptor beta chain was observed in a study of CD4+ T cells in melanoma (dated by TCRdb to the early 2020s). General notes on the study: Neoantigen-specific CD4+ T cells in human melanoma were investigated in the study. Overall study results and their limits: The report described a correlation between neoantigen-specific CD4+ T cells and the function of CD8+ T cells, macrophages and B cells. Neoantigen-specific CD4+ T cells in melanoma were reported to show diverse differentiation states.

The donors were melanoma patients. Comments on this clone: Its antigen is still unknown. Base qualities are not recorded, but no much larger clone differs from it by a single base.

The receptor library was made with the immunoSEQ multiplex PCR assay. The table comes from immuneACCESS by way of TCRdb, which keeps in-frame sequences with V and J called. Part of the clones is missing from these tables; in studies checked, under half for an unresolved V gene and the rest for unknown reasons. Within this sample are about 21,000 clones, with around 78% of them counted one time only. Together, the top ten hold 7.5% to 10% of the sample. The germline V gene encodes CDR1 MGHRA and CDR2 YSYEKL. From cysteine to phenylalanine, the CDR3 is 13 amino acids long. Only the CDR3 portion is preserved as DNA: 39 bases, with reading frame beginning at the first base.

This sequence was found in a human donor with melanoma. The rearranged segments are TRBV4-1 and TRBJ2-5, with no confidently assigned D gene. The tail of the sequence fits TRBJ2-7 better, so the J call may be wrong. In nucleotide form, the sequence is TGCGCCAGCGTCACCCCCGGTGTCTACGAGCAGTACTTC. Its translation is CASVTPGVYEQYF.